The 15 T cell receptor beta chains given below trace back to one sample, sequenced in a study of blood T cell repertoires in COVID-19. The protocol was immunoSEQ multiplex PCR, while the TCRdb copy is restricted to in-frame clones and leaves out a portion. The sample holds about 21,000 clones, 70% to 90% seen once. The sequenced material came from peripheral blood. These receptors all come from a man older than 75 with acute or convalescent COVID-19.

The V and J genes are TRBV27 and TRBJ2-7, with TRBD1 matching 10 bases. In germline, CDR1 is MNHEY, CDR2 SMNVEV (reference sequence). The J segment lost 7 bases and the V segment lost 4 bases, leaving 10 bases of the junction unmatched. The CDR3 has 15 residues. CDR3 nucleotides: TGTGCCAGCAGTTCCCGGGACAGGGGATTTCGGGAGCAGTACTTC. It is translated as CASSSRDRGFREQYF.

This clone appeared once. This rearrangement joins TRBV28 to TRBJ1-2, with D possibly being TRBD1 (6 bases). V dropped 2 bases and J dropped 1 base, with 11 bases sitting between them. The CDR3 consists of 15 residues. Germline-derived CDR1 and CDR2 are MDHEN and SYDVKM. DNA of the CDR3: TGTGCCAGCAGTTTAGGGGGACACCGTAACTATGGCTACACCTTC. Protein sequence: CASSLGGHRNYGYTF.

DNA of the CDR3: TGTGCCAGCAGCCCCACCCGGGGACTTGGCTACGAGCAGTACTTC. It translates to CASSPTRGLGYEQYF. The V and J genes are TRBV11-2 and TRBJ2-7, with D possibly being TRBD2 (6 bases). There are 15 residues in the CDR3. Trimming shortened V by 5 bases and J by 3 bases, and 17 bases separated the two germline ends. The germline V gene encodes CDR1 SGHAT and CDR2 FQNNGV.

The chain carries TRBV30 and TRBJ1-5; D remains unclear. With 0 bases removed from V and 8 bases from J, the gap between germline ends came to 8 bases. The CDR3 totals 12 residues. In germline, CDR1 is GTSNPN, CDR2 SVGIG (reference sequence). This CDR3 is CAWSVFREPQHF. CDR3 nucleotide sequence: TGTGCCTGGAGTGTTTTTCGGGAGCCCCAGCATTTT.

The rearrangement joins TRBV7-9 to TRBJ1-6, with 7 bases that match TRBD1. The CDR3 runs 17 residues. The germline V gene has CDR1 SEHNR and CDR2 FQNEAQ (reference sequence). With 0 bases clipped from V and 9 bases from J, the junction kept 11 bases outside the gene matches. The CDR3 nucleotides read TGTGCCAGCAGCTTAGCGAGGGGGCAGGGGCGGAGTTCACCCCTCCACTTT. It translates to CASSLARGQGRSSPLHF.

The chain employs TRBV7-9 and TRBJ2-2; possible D gene TRBD1, 5 bases. This CDR3 region has 13 residues. V dropped 1 base and J dropped 6 bases, with 6 bases sitting between them. CDR1 SEHNR and CDR2 FQNEAQ come from the germline V gene (reference sequence). The chain's CDR3 is CASSLEGSGELFF. In DNA form, the CDR3 reads TGTGCCAGCAGCTTAGAGGGGTCCGGGGAGCTGTTTTTT.

CDR3 coding DNA: TGCGCCAGCAGCCAAGAATGGACTCCTAACTATGGCTACACCTTC. This translates into CASSQEWTPNYGYTF. This rearrangement joins TRBV4-1 to TRBJ1-2; D remains ambiguous. Trimming removed 0 bases at V and 0 bases at J, with 8 bases between. CDR3 length: 15 amino acids. CDR1 is MGHRA, CDR2 YSYEKL, per germline.

This chain joins TRBV6-5 and TRBJ2-7; the D gene is possibly TRBD2 (5 bases). The CDR3 runs to 14 residues. Trimming removed 5 bases at V and 0 bases at J, with 11 bases between. CDR1 and CDR2 (germline): MNHEY, SVGAGI. As DNA, the CDR3 is TGTGCCAGCAGTCGACGGGAAAGCTCCTACGAGCAGTACTTC. Its translation: CASSRRESSYEQYF.

The gene calls are TRBV4-1 and TRBJ2-7; 8 nucleotides align to TRBD1. The CDR3 is 14 residues long. Germline CDR1 reads MGHRA; CDR2 reads YSYEKL. The V gene end was trimmed by 5 bases and the J gene end by 2 bases; junction bases not matched to a gene: 5. The CDR3 reads CASSSKTGAYEQYF. Written as DNA, the CDR3 is TGCGCCAGCAGCTCTAAGACAGGGGCCTACGAGCAGTACTTC.

The rearrangement joins TRBV7-9 to TRBJ1-2; D not resolved. The germline gives CDR1 SEHNR, CDR2 FQNEAQ (reference sequence). V lost 6 bases to trimming and J lost 1 base, with 21 bases between them. The CDR3 contains 17 residues. The CDR3 reads CASSPPVGPGVNYGYTF. The CDR3 DNA reads as TGTGCCAGCAGTCCTCCCGTCGGGCCCGGGGTTAACTATGGCTACACCTTC.

This chain joins TRBV7-2 and TRBJ1-5, with D perhaps matching TRBD1 (5 bases). This CDR3 is 16 amino acids long. V was clipped by 4 bases and J by 8 bases, with 21 bases between them. CDR1 is SGHTA, CDR2 FQGNSA, per germline. The CDR3 bases are TGTGCCAGCAGCTCCCTCGGGGGTAGCGGTAATGAGCCCCAGCATTTT. This codes for CASSSLGGSGNEPQHF.

J is TRBJ1-2 and V is TRBV24-1; D unresolved. This CDR3 has 13 residues. Germline assignment: CDR1 KGHDR and CDR2 SFDVKD. Trimming shortened V by 4 bases and J by 4 bases, and 9 bases separated the two germline ends. In DNA, the CDR3 is TGTGCCACCAGTGAAGAGGGATCCTATGGCTACACCTTC. Translating gives CATSEEGSYGYTF.

The chain uses TRBV27 and TRBJ2-7, with D possibly being TRBD1 (5 bases). The length of the CDR3 is 15 residues. CDR1 and CDR2 from the germline V gene are MNHEY and SMNVEV (reference sequence). Trimming left V 6 bases short and J 6 bases short, with 21 bases between. CDR3: CASSISPGQGAEQYF. The DNA of the CDR3 is TGTGCCAGCAGCATCTCCCCCGGGCAGGGCGCCGAGCAGTACTTC.

V is TRBV19 and J is TRBJ1-6; perhaps TRBD1 as D (6 bases). The germline CDR1 and CDR2 sequences are LNHDA and SQIVND (reference sequence). The V end was cut by 6 bases, the J end by 5 bases, with 11 bases between. The CDR3 extends over 14 amino acids. The CDR3 sequence is CASRVDSDNSPLHF. In DNA form, the CDR3 reads TGTGCCAGTAGGGTGGACAGTGATAATTCACCCCTCCACTTT.

The gene calls are TRBV18 and TRBJ1-2, with 10 bases matching TRBD1. With V trimmed by 5 bases and J by 2 bases, 5 bases remained unmatched. Germline CDR1 KGHSH, CDR2 LQKENI. The CDR3 sequence is 15 residues long. CDR3 DNA sequence: TGTGCCAGCTCAGAAGGGACAGGGGTAAACTATGGCTACACCTTC. Protein sequence: CASSEGTGVNYGYTF.